The subject of this entry is one T cell receptor beta chain. The data belong to a study of blood T cell repertoires in COVID-19. About the study: COVID-19 samples from acute and convalescent phases originated in the United States, Italy and Spain. From T cells, B-cell-depleted T cells, or PBMCs came the material, which was cDNA or gDNA.

V dropped 0 bases and J dropped 3 bases, with 9 bases sitting between them. The germline gives CDR1 ENHRY, CDR2 SYGVKD. The CDR3 contains 15 residues. The data were produced by immunoSEQ multiplex PCR, yet TCRdb's version contains in-frame clones alone and is incomplete. The table has 84,000 or so clones, more than 65% seen once. The sample comprised peripheral blood. This chain links TRBV10-3 with TRBJ1-3; D not certain. This clonotype was obtained from a man in his 70s with acute or convalescent COVID-19. The CDR3 DNA sequence: TGTGCCATCAGTGAGTCGACGGGTTATGGAAACACCATATATTTT. This sequence encodes CAISESTGYGNTIYF.